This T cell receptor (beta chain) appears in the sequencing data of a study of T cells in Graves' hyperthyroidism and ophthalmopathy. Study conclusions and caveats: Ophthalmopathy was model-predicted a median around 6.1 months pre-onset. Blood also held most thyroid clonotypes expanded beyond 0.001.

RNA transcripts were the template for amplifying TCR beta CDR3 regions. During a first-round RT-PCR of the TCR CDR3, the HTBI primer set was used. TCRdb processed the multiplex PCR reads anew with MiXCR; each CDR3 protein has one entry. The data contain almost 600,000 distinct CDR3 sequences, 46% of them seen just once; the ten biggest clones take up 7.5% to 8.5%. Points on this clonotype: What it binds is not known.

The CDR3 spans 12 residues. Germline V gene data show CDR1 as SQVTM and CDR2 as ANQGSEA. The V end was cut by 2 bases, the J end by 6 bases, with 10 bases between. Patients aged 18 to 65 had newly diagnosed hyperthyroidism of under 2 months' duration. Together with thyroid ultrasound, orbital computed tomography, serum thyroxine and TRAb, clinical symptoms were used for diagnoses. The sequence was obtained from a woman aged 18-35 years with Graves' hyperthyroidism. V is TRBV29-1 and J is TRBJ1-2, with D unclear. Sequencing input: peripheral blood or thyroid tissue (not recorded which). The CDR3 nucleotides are TGCAGCGTTGAAATAGGGAGGGATGGCTACACCTTC. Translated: CSVEIGRDGYTF.